The T cell receptor beta chain described here comes from a study of cytomegalovirus exposure and HLA in healthy donors. Looking at the study overall: Among around 170 million T cells, an earlier analysis found roughly 100 million unique TCR beta sequences. Study-wide results and limits: Earlier findings revealed that most TCR beta V segments proved productive either about 87% or about 30% of the time. Listed as cytomegalovirus-associated were 164 TCR beta chains.

Deletions cut 5 bases from V and 2 bases from J, with 15 bases between. This CDR3 is built from 15 residues. Germline lookup yields CDR1 MGHDK and CDR2 SYGVNS. PCR involved 60 Vbeta and 13 Jbeta primers. Original processing methods: Later reanalysis found around 84 million unique TCR beta chains, roughly 10 million of them shared. Profiling relied on immunoSEQ multiplex PCR, and the TCRdb table lists in-frame clones only, not all of them. The D gene and trimming were derived from the DNA, and the V and J assignments and clone size from that table. The table lists around 150,000 clones, over 60% of them singletons, with just under 1% in the top ten. This clone was observed a single time. Its antigen is unknown.

This receptor was obtained from a woman between 45 and 60 years old in good health and CMV-seropositive. The chain is built from TRBV25-1 and TRBJ2-5, with D possibly matching TRBD2 (6 bases). Input material: PBMCs. CDR3 loop: CASSQNGGPQETQYF. CDR3 coding DNA: TGTGCCAGCAGTCAGAACGGAGGGCCTCAAGAGACCCAGTACTTC.